The 32 T cell receptor beta chains listed next were all sequenced from one sample in a study of post-analysis software for immune sequencing data. Study-wide results and caveats: In patients, about 5 TRBV segments were more frequent than in controls, with TRBV5-6, TRBV5-1 and TRBV20-1 among them.

Antigens of these TCRs are unknown. TCR beta libraries were prepared from cDNA with unique molecular identifiers. TCRdb reanalysed the PCR reads using MiXCR and keeps one entry per CDR3 protein. Found here are about 560,000 distinct CDR3 sequences, about 44% of them singletons; the top ten hold around 1.7%. What was sequenced was blood. The receptor set was obtained from a girl between 5 and 17 years old with multiple sclerosis.

This chain joins TRBV12-3 or TRBV12-4 and TRBJ1-2; D may be TRBD1 (5 bases). CDR3 length equals 14 residues. V was cut by 3 bases and J by 2 bases, with 10 bases left in between. The CDR3 is CASSFLAGNYGYTF. The CDR3 DNA is TGTGCCAGCAGTTTTCTGGCAGGGAACTATGGCTACACCTTC.

This chain connects TRBV2 to TRBJ1-2; D remains unclear. The germline V gene encodes CDR1 SNHLY and CDR2 FYNNEI. V gave up 6 bases and J gave up 6 bases, with 14 bases separating them. This CDR3 is 13 amino acids long. The CDR3 here is CASSLYGVDGYTF. CDR3 DNA sequence: TGTGCCAGCAGCCTATACGGTGTGGATGGCTACACCTTC.

Only a few counts were recorded for this clonotype. DNA of the CDR3: TGTGCCAGCAGTTTCGGTGGGGGGCCTAACGAGCAGTACTTC. Its translation is CASSFGGGPNEQYF. The chain couples TRBV27 to TRBJ2-7, with D possibly called TRBD1 or TRBD2 (6 bases each). CDR3 size: 14 residues. Germline CDR1 is MNHEY and CDR2 is SMNVEV (reference sequence). Trimming took 3 bases from V and 5 from J, leaving 14 bases between them.

The chain couples TRBV6-2 or TRBV6-3 to TRBJ1-2, with 7 nucleotides matching TRBD1. Trimming at V came to 2 bases and at J to 4 bases, leaving 7 bases not matched to a gene. This CDR3 is 15 amino acids long. Germline V gene lookup returns CDR1 MNHEY and CDR2 SVGEGT. The CDR3 loop is CASSYGFDRVYGYTF. In nucleotides, the CDR3 is TGTGCCAGCAGTTACGGCTTCGACAGGGTCTATGGCTACACCTTC.

CDR3 protein: CASSGLRQGGQPQHF. CDR3 nucleotide sequence: TGTGCCAGCAGTGGCCTTCGACAGGGAGGCCAGCCCCAGCATTTT. This chain joins TRBV2 and TRBJ1-5; TRBD1 agrees at 7 bases. The CDR3 length is 15 residues. V was pared by 4 bases and J by 7 bases, with 10 bases of the junction left unmatched. The germline gives CDR1 SNHLY, CDR2 FYNNEI.

The genes are TRBV10-3 and TRBJ1-2; 7 positions agree with TRBD1. Unmatched junction bases numbered 13, after V lost 7 bases and J lost 5 bases. This CDR3 region has 15 residues. Looked up from germline, CDR1 is ENHRY and CDR2 is SYGVKD. This chain's CDR3 is CAITPDRADGYGYTF. CDR3 DNA sequence: TGTGCCATCACGCCTGACAGGGCGGATGGGTATGGCTACACCTTC.

The sample holds one count of this clonotype. V and J are TRBV7-2 and TRBJ2-5; 12 nucleotides match TRBD2. The CDR3 covers 17 residues. In germline, CDR1 is SGHTA, CDR2 FQGNSA. V shed 4 bases and J 4 bases; nucleotides not matched to a gene: 10. DNA for the CDR3: TGTGCCAGCAGCTCAATCGCCGCTAGCGGGGGGGGAGAGACCCAGTACTTC. It codes for CASSSIAASGGGETQYF.

The chain is built from TRBV29-1 and TRBJ2-3; no reliable D call. V was pared by 5 bases and J by 2 bases, with 11 bases between. In germline, CDR1 is SQVTM, CDR2 ANQGSEA. This CDR3 has 13 amino acids. CDR3 amino acids: CSVTLGFTDTQYF. The DNA of the CDR3 is TGCAGCGTTACCCTAGGCTTCACAGATACGCAGTATTTT.

The V and J genes are TRBV19 and TRBJ1-1; 9 nucleotides align to TRBD1. The germline gives CDR1 LNHDA, CDR2 SQIVND (reference sequence). V was clipped by 4 bases and J by 8 bases; unmatched bases: 11. This CDR3 is 15 amino acids long. CDR3 nucleotide sequence: TGTGCCAGTAGTACCTCAACAGGGGGCGGTAGGGAAGCTTTCTTT. Translating gives CASSTSTGGGREAFF.

This chain connects TRBV10-2 to TRBJ2-5, with D uncertain. The CDR3 extends over 14 amino acids. V was pared by 4 bases and J by 2 bases, with 11 bases between. The germline CDR1 and CDR2 sequences are WSHSY and SAAADI. Written as DNA, the CDR3 is TGCGCCAGCAGTGTGATACAGAAGCAAGAGACCCAGTACTTC. As protein: CASSVIQKQETQYF.

The V gene is TRBV6-1, the J gene TRBJ2-1, with D possibly being TRBD1 (7 bases). The CDR3 spans 14 residues. Germline V gene lookup returns CDR1 MNHNS and CDR2 SASEGT. Trimming took off 11 bases at V and 3 bases at J, with 17 bases between the two ends. The CDR3 spells CAGSYRGGYNEQFF. The CDR3 DNA reads as TGTGCCGGGTCGTACAGGGGAGGCTACAATGAGCAGTTCTTC.

The chain is built from TRBV10-3 and TRBJ2-7, with 7 bases that match TRBD1. This CDR3 is 16 amino acids long. V lost 2 bases and J lost 6; bases outside the gene matches: 13. Germline CDR1 reads ENHRY; CDR2 reads SYGVKD. The CDR3, as DNA: TGTGCCATCAGTGAGACCTTGACAGGGAAAGGGAGCGAGCAGTACTTC. The encoded protein is CAISETLTGKGSEQYF.

The V gene is TRBV11-2, the J gene TRBJ2-7, with 10 bases identical to TRBD2. Germline CDR1 and CDR2: SGHAT and FQNNGV. V was pared by 6 bases and J by 10 bases, with 24 bases of the junction left unmatched. The CDR3 consists of 18 residues. This CDR3 reads CASRQIKAGGPIKRSQYF. The CDR3 region has the DNA TGTGCCAGCAGACAGATTAAAGCGGGAGGGCCCATCAAGAGGTCCCAGTACTTC.

This clonotype was detected only a few times. The V and J genes are TRBV3-1 and TRBJ2-5, with D possibly matching TRBD1 (6 bases). V was trimmed by 1 base and J by 5 bases, leaving 11 bases between them. CDR1 LGHDT and CDR2 YNNKEL come from the germline V gene (reference sequence). The CDR3 spans 14 residues. CDR3 in amino acids: CASSQVGQGETQYF. In DNA form, the CDR3 reads TGTGCCAGCAGCCAAGTGGGGCAGGGGGAGACCCAGTACTTC.

This clonotype was counted only a few times. The chain links TRBV7-9 to TRBJ1-2; possible D gene TRBD1, 6 bases. The germline gives CDR1 SEHNR, CDR2 FQNEAQ (reference sequence). V lost 3 bases and J lost 5, with 10 bases in between. The CDR3 spans 13 residues. The CDR3 bases are TGTGCCAGCAGCTTGCCACAGGGATATGGCTACACCTTC. Translation: CASSLPQGYGYTF.

On this clonotype itself: At one end the junction does not follow the germline gene, possibly because of a read error. The rearrangement joins TRBV3-1 to TRBJ2-1; possible D gene TRBD1, 6 bases. Germline CDR1 reads LGHDT; CDR2 reads YNNKEL (reference sequence). The CDR3 loop spans 14 amino acids. This CDR3 is CASSPWTDYNDQFF. The CDR3 coding sequence is TGTGCCAGCAGCCCGTGGACAGACTACAATGATCAGTTCTTC.

This clonotype was detected only a few times. The V and J genes are TRBV20-1 and TRBJ2-7, with a tentative D call TRBD1 (6 bases). The ends were cut back, 6 bases at V and 5 bases at J, with 17 bases in the middle. Germline assignment: CDR1 DFQATT and CDR2 SNEGSKA (reference sequence). The CDR3 has 13 residues. CDR3 DNA sequence: TGCAGTGCCCATCCCGGGACAACAAACGAGCAGTACTTC. Translating it yields CSAHPGTTNEQYF.

V usage is TRBV29-1 and J usage is TRBJ1-1; D gene uncertain. The CDR3 has 16 residues. The germline V gene has CDR1 SQVTM and CDR2 ANQGSEA. V lost 1 base and J lost 5, with 20 bases in between. CDR3 bases: TGCAGCGTTGAAGGAGCGGCAGGTTATCTGTGGACTGAAGCTTTCTTT. Its protein product is CSVEGAAGYLWTEAFF.

The J gene is TRBJ2-7, the V gene TRBV13; D call uncertain. The closer fit of TRBJ2-5 to the DNA end suggests the J call may be wrong. Looked up from germline, CDR1 is PRHDT and CDR2 is FYEKMQ (reference sequence). There are 12 residues in the CDR3. CDR3 sequence reads: CASSFVSETQYF. CDR3 coding DNA: TGTGCCAGCAGCTTTGTCTCCGAGACCCAGTACTTC.

The chain recombines TRBV5-5 with TRBJ1-2; 7 nucleotides agree with TRBD1. There are 15 residues in the CDR3. Per the germline V gene, CDR1 is SGHKS and CDR2 is YYEKEE (reference sequence). The J segment lost 0 bases and the V segment lost 4 bases, leaving 6 bases of the junction unmatched. CDR3 nucleotide sequence: TGTGCCAGCAGCACCGGACAGGCCGCTAACTATGGCTACACCTTC. Its translation is CASSTGQAANYGYTF.

The chain has TRBV12-3 or TRBV12-4 and TRBJ2-7, with D unresolved. V lost 7 bases and J lost 6, with 13 bases in between. CDR3 length: 12 residues. CDR3 DNA: TGTGCCAGCACCGCCGGTTGGAGCGAGCAGTACTTC. Translating gives CASTAGWSEQYF.

The chain uses TRBV20-1 and TRBJ1-2, with 8 bases matching TRBD1. CDR1 is DFQATT and CDR2 is SNEGSKA in the germline V gene (reference sequence). The CDR3 is 15 amino acids. Losses at the gene ends were 3 bases for V and 2 bases for J; bases not matched to a gene: 8. The CDR3 reads CSASTFGQGNYGYTF. CDR3 nucleotide sequence: TGCAGTGCTAGCACGTTTGGACAGGGAAACTATGGCTACACCTTC.

This clonotype was seen more than once but under ten times. V usage is TRBV7-8 and J usage is TRBJ2-3, with TRBD2 identical over 11 bases. V was pared by 2 bases and J by 2 bases, with 9 bases of the junction left unmatched. The CDR3 has 18 residues. Germline V gene lookup returns CDR1 SGHVS and CDR2 FQNEAQ. CDR3 residues: CASSLSSSSGGPTDTQYF. CDR3 bases: TGTGCCAGCAGCTTAAGTAGTTCTAGCGGGGGGCCCACAGATACGCAGTATTTT.

This chain links TRBV2 with TRBJ1-2; 8 bases agree with TRBD1. Germline CDR1 reads SNHLY; CDR2 reads FYNNEI. CDR3 length: 13 amino acids. The junction had 6 bases not matched to a gene; V was cut back by 6 bases and J by 6 bases. This chain's CDR3 is CASRNGQGDGYTF. CDR3 sequence (DNA): TGTGCCAGCAGAAACGGACAGGGAGATGGCTACACCTTC.

The CDR3 region is CSVPSGGLYEQYF. CDR3 nucleotide sequence: TGCAGTGTTCCCAGCGGGGGACTCTACGAGCAGTACTTC. The rearrangement joins TRBV20-1 to TRBJ2-7, with 8 bases lining up with TRBD2. With 7 bases clipped from V and 3 bases from J, the junction kept 8 bases outside the gene matches. Germline assignment: CDR1 DFQATT and CDR2 SNEGSKA (reference sequence). CDR3 size: 13 residues.

The V call is TRBV5-1, the J call TRBJ1-2; D possibly corresponds to TRBD1 (6 bases). Germline assignment: CDR1 SGHRS and CDR2 YFSETQ. The CDR3 is made up of 15 amino acids. The V and J ends lost 7 bases and 4 bases respectively, with 20 bases between them. The CDR3 sequence: CASGSSVRGSYGYTF. Here the CDR3 DNA reads TGCGCCAGCGGTAGTTCCGTCAGGGGCAGCTATGGCTACACCTTC.

As for this clonotype: It may be a read error: a sequence one base away is much more abundant. The J gene is TRBJ1-5, the V gene TRBV12-3 or TRBV12-4; TRBD1 might be the D (6 bases). V lost 5 bases and J 5 bases, leaving 19 bases between the germline ends. The CDR3 spans 16 residues. The CDR3 DNA reads TGTGCCAGCAGTCCTTTCGGGACATTAGGCGATCAGCCCCAGCATTTT. Amino acid sequence: CASSPFGTLGDQPQHF.

This clonotype was recorded a few times. V and J are TRBV5-1 and TRBJ1-1; D might be TRBD1 (6 bases). V was trimmed by 2 bases and J by 6 bases, leaving 8 bases between them. The CDR3 extends over 12 amino acids. Germline CDR1 SGHRS, CDR2 YFSETQ. The CDR3 protein is CASSFTGSEAFF. Here the CDR3 DNA reads TGCGCCAGCAGCTTCACAGGGTCTGAAGCTTTCTTT.

The rearrangement links TRBV20-1 to TRBJ1-2, with D uncertain. Germline V lookup: CDR1 DFQATT, CDR2 SNEGSKA (reference sequence). V lost 0 bases and J lost 0, with 11 bases in between. CDR3 size: 15 residues. The CDR3 nucleotides read TGCAGTGCTAGAGATACGCGGTATTCTAACTATGGCTACACCTTC. This encodes CSARDTRYSNYGYTF.

This clonotype was counted at least ten times. The chain couples TRBV29-1 to TRBJ2-5; TRBD2 aligns across 11 bases. V shed 7 bases and J 4 bases; nucleotides not matched to a gene: 5. The CDR3 runs 13 residues. Germline values: CDR1 SQVTM, CDR2 ANQGSEA. CDR3 sequence (DNA): TGCAGCGCCGCGACTAGCGGGACAGAGACCCAGTACTTC. Translated, it gives CSAATSGTETQYF.

The chain has TRBV5-1 and TRBJ2-1, with TRBD2 matching over 11 bases. In germline, CDR1 is SGHRS, CDR2 YFSETQ. V lost 0 bases and J lost 5; bases outside the gene matches: 4. This CDR3 is 16 amino acids long. CDR3 region: CASSLDGTSGHNEQFF. The CDR3, as DNA: TGCGCCAGCAGCTTGGACGGGACTAGCGGACACAATGAGCAGTTCTTC.

The V and J genes are TRBV4-1 and TRBJ1-2; D gene unclear. Germline V CDR1 and CDR2: MGHRA, YSYEKL. Trimming pared 5 bases from V and 1 base from J, leaving 14 bases between. The CDR3 runs 15 residues. The CDR3, as DNA: TGCGCCAGCAGCTCACAATCGGGGAGTAACTATGGCTACACCTTC. Translation gives CASSSQSGSNYGYTF.